This is a list of T cell receptor beta chains from one sample in a study of tumor-infiltrating lymphocytes in oesophageal squamous cell carcinoma. One entry per CDR3 protein results from TCRdb running MiXCR on the PCR reads. The sample includes 15,000 to 20,000 distinct CDR3 sequences, just over 40% of them seen just once. The sequenced material came from normal esophageal tissue next to the tumor. The receptor set was obtained from a male donor with esophageal squamous cell carcinoma. CDR3s leave out the opening cysteine and the closing phenylalanine or tryptophan. The order of the fields is V gene, CDR3 protein.

TRBV7-6,ASSRDLYNEQF
TRBV7-6,ASSLDLAVHYEQY
TRBV7-1,ASNPGQNRPLH
TRBV6-2/TRBV6-3,ASRGSGANVLT
TRBV7-8,ASSLVGWGEAF
TRBV6-2/TRBV6-3,ASSYPPGGPSTDTQY
TRBV10-1,ASSRENTEAF
TRBV20-1,SAPDRGGNTIY
TRBV7-9,ASSSAGNYNEQF
TRBV9,ASSVERTRDNTDTQY
TRBV20-1,SARGPREQPQH
TRBV7-2,ASSPDHNKGNIQYFGAGELF
TRBV3-1,ASSFTSGSTDTQY
TRBV19,ASSIGPIAGGTQY
TRBV7-6,ASSLLGGETQY
TRBV10-3,AISEWSGGHGTDTQY
TRBV6-6,ASKTALTYEQY
TRBV7-2,ASSLPETGTEYTDTQY
TRBV27,ASSLARGDSPLH
TRBV15,ATSRTGENSPLH
TRBV7-9,ASSLARGASTDTQY